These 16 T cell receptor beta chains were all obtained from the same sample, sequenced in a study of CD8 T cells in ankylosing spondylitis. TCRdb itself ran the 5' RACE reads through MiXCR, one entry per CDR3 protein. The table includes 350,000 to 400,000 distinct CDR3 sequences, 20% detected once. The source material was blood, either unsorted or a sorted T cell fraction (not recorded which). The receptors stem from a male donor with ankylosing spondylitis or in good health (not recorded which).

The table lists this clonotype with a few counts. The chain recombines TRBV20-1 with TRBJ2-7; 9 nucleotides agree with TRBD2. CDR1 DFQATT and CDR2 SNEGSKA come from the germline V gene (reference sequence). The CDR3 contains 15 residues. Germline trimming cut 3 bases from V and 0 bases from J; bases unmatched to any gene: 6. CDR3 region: CSASLLAGSSYEQYF. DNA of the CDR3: TGCAGTGCTAGCCTCCTAGCGGGGAGCTCCTACGAGCAGTACTTC.

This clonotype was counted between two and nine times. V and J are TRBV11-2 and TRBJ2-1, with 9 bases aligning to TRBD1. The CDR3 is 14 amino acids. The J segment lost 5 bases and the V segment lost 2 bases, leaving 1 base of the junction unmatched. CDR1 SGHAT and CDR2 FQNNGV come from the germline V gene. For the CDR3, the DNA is TGTGCCAGCAGCTTAAGGGACAGGGACAATGAGCAGTTCTTC. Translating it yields CASSLRDRDNEQFF.

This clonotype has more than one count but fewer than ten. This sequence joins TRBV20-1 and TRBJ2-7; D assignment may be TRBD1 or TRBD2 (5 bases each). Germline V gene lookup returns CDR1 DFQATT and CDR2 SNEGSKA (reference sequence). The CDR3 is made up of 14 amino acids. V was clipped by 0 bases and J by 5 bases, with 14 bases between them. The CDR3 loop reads CSARDSGQGHEQYF. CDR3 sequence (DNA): TGCAGTGCTAGAGATTCGGGGCAGGGCCACGAGCAGTACTTC.

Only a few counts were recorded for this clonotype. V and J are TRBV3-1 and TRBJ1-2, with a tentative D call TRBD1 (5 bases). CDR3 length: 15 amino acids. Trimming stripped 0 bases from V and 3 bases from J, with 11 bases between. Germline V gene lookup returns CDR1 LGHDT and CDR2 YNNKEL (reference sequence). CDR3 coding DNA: TGTGCCAGCAGCCAAGATCTTGGGGCTTACTATGGCTACACCTTC. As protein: CASSQDLGAYYGYTF.

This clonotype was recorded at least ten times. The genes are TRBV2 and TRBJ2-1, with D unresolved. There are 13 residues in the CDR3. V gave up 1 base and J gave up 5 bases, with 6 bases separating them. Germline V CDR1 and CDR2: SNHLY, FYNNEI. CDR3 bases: TGTGCCAGCAGTGAAGGGCTAGACAATGAGCAGTTCTTC. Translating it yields CASSEGLDNEQFF.

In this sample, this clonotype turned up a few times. CDR3 loop: CSVESGEYF. CDR3 coding DNA: TGCAGCGTTGAAAGCGGGGAGTACTTC. The chain is built from TRBV29-1 and TRBJ2-5, with 7 bases fitting TRBD2. The germline V gene has CDR1 SQVTM and CDR2 ANQGSEA. V lost 2 bases and J lost 12; bases outside the gene matches: 0. This CDR3 comprises 9 residues.

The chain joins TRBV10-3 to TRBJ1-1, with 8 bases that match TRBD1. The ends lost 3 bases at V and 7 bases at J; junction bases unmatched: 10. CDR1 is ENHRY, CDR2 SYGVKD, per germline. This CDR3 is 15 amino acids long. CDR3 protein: CAISEPGQGRNEAFF. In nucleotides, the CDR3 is TGTGCCATCAGTGAACCCGGACAGGGTCGGAATGAAGCTTTCTTT.

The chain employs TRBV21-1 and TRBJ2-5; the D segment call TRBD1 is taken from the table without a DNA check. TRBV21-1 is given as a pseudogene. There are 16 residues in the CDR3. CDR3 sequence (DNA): TGTGCCAGCAGCGGTACAGGGGGCGCGGAGGGGGAGACCCAGTACTTC. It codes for CASSGTGGAEGETQYF.

The CDR3, as DNA: TGCAGTGCAAGGGGACTAGCGGATGCCACAGATACGCAGTATTTT. As protein: CSARGLADATDTQYF. J is TRBJ2-3 and V is TRBV20-1, with TRBD2 matching 11 bases. CDR3 length: 15 amino acids. Germline-derived CDR1 and CDR2 are DFQATT and SNEGSKA (reference sequence). J lost 2 bases, V lost 6 bases, and 7 bases had no gene match.

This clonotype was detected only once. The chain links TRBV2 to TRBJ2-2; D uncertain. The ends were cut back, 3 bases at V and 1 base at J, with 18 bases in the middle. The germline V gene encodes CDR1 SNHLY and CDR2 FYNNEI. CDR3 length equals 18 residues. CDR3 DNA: TGTGCCAGCAGTGAGACAACGGCCCGTGCGCTGAACACCGGGGAGCTGTTTTTT. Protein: CASSETTARALNTGELFF.

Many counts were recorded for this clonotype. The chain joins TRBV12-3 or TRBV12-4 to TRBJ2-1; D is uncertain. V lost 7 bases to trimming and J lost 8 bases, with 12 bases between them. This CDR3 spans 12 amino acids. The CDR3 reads CASISNGHEQFF. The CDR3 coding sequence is TGTGCCAGCATATCGAATGGGCATGAGCAGTTCTTC.

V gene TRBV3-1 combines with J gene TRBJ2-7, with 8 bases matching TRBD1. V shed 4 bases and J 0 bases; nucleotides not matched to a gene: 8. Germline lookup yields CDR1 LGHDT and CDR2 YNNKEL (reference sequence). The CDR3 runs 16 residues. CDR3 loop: CASSPRQGRFSYEQYF. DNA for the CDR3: TGTGCCAGCAGCCCTCGACAGGGGCGATTCTCCTACGAGCAGTACTTC.

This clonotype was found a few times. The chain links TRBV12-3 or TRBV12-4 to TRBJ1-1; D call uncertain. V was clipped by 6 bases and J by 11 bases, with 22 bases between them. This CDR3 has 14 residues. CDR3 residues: CASRPFGSAPKAFF. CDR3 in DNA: TGTGCCAGCAGACCCTTCGGGAGCGCCCCTAAGGCTTTCTTT.

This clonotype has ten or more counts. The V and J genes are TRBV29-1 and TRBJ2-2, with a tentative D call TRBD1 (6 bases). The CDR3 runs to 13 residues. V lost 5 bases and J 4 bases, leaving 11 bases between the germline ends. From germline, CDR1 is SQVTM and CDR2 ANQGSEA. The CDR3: CSVLGHLTGELFF. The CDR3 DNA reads TGCAGCGTTCTGGGACACCTCACCGGGGAGCTGTTTTTT.

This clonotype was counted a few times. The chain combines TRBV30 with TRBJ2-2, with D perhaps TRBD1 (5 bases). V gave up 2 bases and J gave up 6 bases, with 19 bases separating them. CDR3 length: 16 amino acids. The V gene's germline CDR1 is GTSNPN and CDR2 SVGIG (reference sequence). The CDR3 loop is CAWSPGSQGMAGELFF. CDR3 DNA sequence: TGTGCCTGGAGTCCCGGCTCCCAGGGAATGGCCGGGGAGCTGTTTTTT.

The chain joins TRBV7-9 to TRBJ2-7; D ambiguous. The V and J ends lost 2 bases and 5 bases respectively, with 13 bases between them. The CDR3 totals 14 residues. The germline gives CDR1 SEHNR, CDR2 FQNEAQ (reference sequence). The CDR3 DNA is TGTGCCAGCAGCTTAATGGCAGTAGCCGACGAGCAGTACTTC. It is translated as CASSLMAVADEQYF. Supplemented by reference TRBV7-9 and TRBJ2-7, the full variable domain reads DTGVSQNPRHKITKRGQNVTFRCDPISEHNRLYWYRQTLGQGPEFLTYFQNEAQLEKSRLLSDRFSAERPKGSFSTLEIQRTEQGDSAMYLCASSLMAVADEQYFGPGTRLTVT.